This is a list of T cell receptor beta chains from one sample in a study of shared clonotypes between healthy human individuals. Here immunoSEQ multiplex PCR was the method, and the copy in TCRdb shows in-frame clones only, minus some. The repertoire holds fewer than 150,000 clones, approximately 70% seen once, with around 23% in the top ten. The sample taken for sequencing was memory CD8+ T cells sorted from blood. The receptors derive from a woman aged 25 to 39 in good health. CDR3s include the opening cysteine and the closing phenylalanine or tryptophan. The order of the fields is clone size, V gene, J gene, D gene, CDR3 DNA, CDR3 protein. D genes are given only for firm matches. Clone size is given for some rows only: seen once, a few or many times, or a class if the clone is expanded.

clone size: NA; V gene: TRBV6-1; J gene: TRBJ2-7; D gene: TRBD2; CDR3 DNA: TGTGCCAGCAGTGAACTCCTAGCGGGAGCGAGCGACGAGCAGTACTTC; CDR3 protein: CASSELLAGASDEQYF
clone size: NA; V gene: TRBV29-1; J gene: TRBJ2-7; D gene: NA; CDR3 DNA: TGCAGCGTACGGGACGGAGGTTCCTACGAGCAGTACTTC; CDR3 protein: CSVRDGGSYEQYF
clone size: few; V gene: TRBV30; J gene: TRBJ1-6; D gene: TRBD1; CDR3 DNA: TGTGCCTGGAGTCCAGGGGGTGATTCACCCCTCCACTTT; CDR3 protein: CAWSPGGDSPLHF
clone size: NA; V gene: TRBV7-2; J gene: TRBJ1-1; D gene: NA; CDR3 DNA: TGTGCCAGCAGCTTGAACGGGCGGAAAACTGAAGCTTTCTTT; CDR3 protein: CASSLNGRKTEAFF
clone size: NA; V gene: TRBV25-1; J gene: TRBJ2-7; D gene: TRBD1; CDR3 DNA: TGTGCCAGCAGTGCAGAACAGGGGGCATACGAGCAGTACTTC; CDR3 protein: CASSAEQGAYEQYF
clone size: NA; V gene: TRBV7-9; J gene: TRBJ2-3; D gene: NA; CDR3 DNA: TGTGCCAGCAGCTTAGTACAGGGTGCCTACACAGATACGCAGTATTTT; CDR3 protein: CASSLVQGAYTDTQYF
clone size: NA; V gene: TRBV19; J gene: TRBJ1-2; D gene: NA; CDR3 DNA: TGTGCCAGTAGTATCTGGGGTCTCAGCTATGGCTACACCTTC; CDR3 protein: CASSIWGLSYGYTF
clone size: NA; V gene: TRBV2; J gene: TRBJ1-3; D gene: NA; CDR3 DNA: TGTGCCAGCAGTGGCCCAAGATCCTCTGGAAACACCATATATTTT; CDR3 protein: CASSGPRSSGNTIYF
clone size: NA; V gene: TRBV28; J gene: TRBJ2-2; D gene: NA; CDR3 DNA: TGTGCCAGCAGTTTAGCGGGGACCGGGGAGCTGTTTTTT; CDR3 protein: CASSLAGTGELFF
clone size: NA; V gene: TRBV29-1; J gene: TRBJ2-7; D gene: TRBD2; CDR3 DNA: TGCAGCGTTCTTAGCGGGGAGTTTAGTTTTCAGTACTTC; CDR3 protein: CSVLSGEFSFQYF
clone size: NA; V gene: TRBV6-6; J gene: TRBJ1-5; D gene: NA; CDR3 DNA: TGTGCCAGCAGTGGAGGACGAGGCAATCAGCCCCAGCATTTT; CDR3 protein: CASSGGRGNQPQHF
clone size: NA; V gene: TRBV27; J gene: TRBJ1-2; D gene: NA; CDR3 DNA: TGTGCCAGCAGCCCTTCAGGTCTTTGGGTTGGCTACACCTTC; CDR3 protein: CASSPSGLWVGYTF
clone size: NA; V gene: TRBV7-8; J gene: TRBJ2-7; D gene: NA; CDR3 DNA: TGTGCCAGCAGCTCGGGGTGGGACCAAAGCAGCGAGCAGTACTTC; CDR3 protein: CASSSGWDQSSEQYF
clone size: NA; V gene: TRBV7-2; J gene: TRBJ1-5; D gene: NA; CDR3 DNA: TGTGCCAGCAGCTTAAAGGCAGGCTCCAATCAGCCCCAGCATTTT; CDR3 protein: CASSLKAGSNQPQHF
clone size: NA; V gene: TRBV6-6; J gene: TRBJ1-1; D gene: NA; CDR3 DNA: TGTGCCAGCAGTTTGAGCCGCAGTGAAGCTTTCTTT; CDR3 protein: CASSLSRSEAFF
clone size: NA; V gene: TRBV19; J gene: TRBJ1-3; D gene: NA; CDR3 DNA: TGTGCCTCGGGCAGAGTCGTAGGAAACACCATATATTTT; CDR3 protein: CASGRVVGNTIYF
clone size: NA; V gene: TRBV7-7; J gene: TRBJ1-2; D gene: NA; CDR3 DNA: TGTGCCAGCAGTGAAGGGGACTATGGCTACACCTTC; CDR3 protein: CASSEGDYGYTF
clone size: NA; V gene: TRBV5-1; J gene: TRBJ2-1; D gene: NA; CDR3 DNA: TGCGCCAGCAGCCCACCTAGGCTACGGGGGTACAATGAGCAGTTCTTC; CDR3 protein: CASSPPRLRGYNEQFF
clone size: NA; V gene: TRBV5-8; J gene: TRBJ2-1; D gene: TRBD2; CDR3 DNA: TGTGCCAGCAACTCTGGGGCCGGGACTAGCGGGAGGGCCAATGAGCAGTTCTTC; CDR3 protein: CASNSGAGTSGRANEQFF
clone size: NA; V gene: TRBV25-1; J gene: TRBJ2-1; D gene: TRBD2; CDR3 DNA: TGTGCCAGCAGAGAACAAAGATCAGCGGGAGGCATGAATGAGCAGTTCTTC; CDR3 protein: CASREQRSAGGMNEQFF
clone size: few; V gene: TRBV28; J gene: TRBJ2-1; D gene: TRBD2; CDR3 DNA: TGTGCCAGCAGGCGACTAGCGGATTACAATGAGCAGTTCTTC; CDR3 protein: CASRRLADYNEQFF
clone size: few; V gene: TRBV27; J gene: TRBJ2-5; D gene: NA; CDR3 DNA: TGTGCCAGCAGTTCCCTAAGACTGGAGCAGTACTTC; CDR3 protein: CASSSLRLEQYF
clone size: NA; V gene: TRBV11-2; J gene: TRBJ1-1; D gene: NA; CDR3 DNA: TGTGCCAGCAGCTTGCCCCGACAGCTCACTGAAGCTTTCTTT; CDR3 protein: CASSLPRQLTEAFF
clone size: NA; V gene: TRBV29-1; J gene: TRBJ2-7; D gene: NA; CDR3 DNA: TGCAGCGTTGTGGGGCCCAGAAGCTCCTACGAGCAGTACTTC; CDR3 protein: CSVVGPRSSYEQYF
clone size: few; V gene: TRBV12-5; J gene: TRBJ1-5; D gene: NA; CDR3 DNA: TGTGCTAGTGGTTTGGGGGTCAATCAGCCCCAGCATTTT; CDR3 protein: CASGLGVNQPQHF
clone size: once; V gene: TRBV6-6; J gene: TRBJ2-7; D gene: NA; CDR3 DNA: TGTGCCAGCAGTTACGTCGGACCCGAGGACGAGCAGTACTTC; CDR3 protein: CASSYVGPEDEQYF
clone size: NA; V gene: TRBV30; J gene: TRBJ1-1; D gene: NA; CDR3 DNA: TGTGCCTGGGACGGAGGGAACACTGAAGCTTTCTTT; CDR3 protein: CAWDGGNTEAFF
clone size: NA; V gene: TRBV11-3; J gene: TRBJ1-4; D gene: NA; CDR3 DNA: TGTGCCAGCACCCCTTATAGGAACAGGCCTAATGAAAAACTGTTTTTT; CDR3 protein: CASTPYRNRPNEKLFF
clone size: NA; V gene: TRBV11-3; J gene: TRBJ2-7; D gene: NA; CDR3 DNA: TGTGCCAGCAGCCTAGGGGCGGCTAGTTTTAACGAGCAGTACTTC; CDR3 protein: CASSLGAASFNEQYF
clone size: NA; V gene: TRBV10-2; J gene: TRBJ1-5; D gene: NA; CDR3 DNA: TGCGCCAGCAGTCTCGGCACGGGGCCGCCCCAGCATTTT; CDR3 protein: CASSLGTGPPQHF
clone size: NA; V gene: TRBV5-6; J gene: TRBJ1-1; D gene: NA; CDR3 DNA: TGTGCCAGCAGCCCGCCCTTAGTTTGGGGCAGTTGGAACACTGAAGCTTTCTTT; CDR3 protein: CASSPPLVWGSWNTEAFF
clone size: few; V gene: TRBV28; J gene: TRBJ2-7; D gene: TRBD2; CDR3 DNA: TGTGCCAGCGAAGGGACTAAAGCCTACGAGCAGTACTTC; CDR3 protein: CASEGTKAYEQYF
clone size: few; V gene: TRBV29-1; J gene: TRBJ1-2; D gene: TRBD1; CDR3 DNA: TGCAGCGCTACAACAGGGGGCTATGGCTACACCTTC; CDR3 protein: CSATTGGYGYTF
clone size: NA; V gene: TRBV11-2; J gene: TRBJ2-2; D gene: TRBD1; CDR3 DNA: TGTGCCAGCAGTTCCGGGACAGCATTCACCGGGGAGCTGTTTTTT; CDR3 protein: CASSSGTAFTGELFF
clone size: once; V gene: TRBV19; J gene: TRBJ2-2; D gene: NA; CDR3 DNA: TGTGCCAGTAGTATAGGCCAAGCCGGGGAGCTGTTTTTT; CDR3 protein: CASSIGQAGELFF
clone size: few; V gene: TRBV6-5; J gene: TRBJ1-1; D gene: NA; CDR3 DNA: TGTGCCAGCAGTTACTCATCACCAGGAGAAGCTTTCTTT; CDR3 protein: CASSYSSPGEAFF
clone size: NA; V gene: TRBV4-1; J gene: TRBJ2-7; D gene: TRBD2; CDR3 DNA: TGCGCCAGCAGCCAAGAACTAGCGGGATCACTACGGGGCTACGAGCAGTACTTC; CDR3 protein: CASSQELAGSLRGYEQYF
clone size: NA; V gene: TRBV28; J gene: TRBJ1-5; D gene: NA; CDR3 DNA: TGTGCCAGCAGTCAATCCCCTCATCAGCCCCAGCATTTT; CDR3 protein: CASSQSPHQPQHF
clone size: few; V gene: TRBV6-1; J gene: TRBJ1-6; D gene: NA; CDR3 DNA: TGTGCCAGCAGTGACAGGGATAATTCACCCCTCCACTTT; CDR3 protein: CASSDRDNSPLHF
clone size: NA; V gene: TRBV28; J gene: TRBJ1-1; D gene: NA; CDR3 DNA: TGTGCCAGCACCCGTTTTAGGGGTGAAGCTTTCTTT; CDR3 protein: CASTRFRGEAFF
clone size: once; V gene: TRBV29-1; J gene: TRBJ2-6; D gene: TRBD2; CDR3 DNA: TGCAGCGTTGAAGAAATTTCTAGCGGGACGAGCTCTGGGGCCAACGTCCTGACTTTC; CDR3 protein: CSVEEISSGTSSGANVLTF
clone size: NA; V gene: TRBV5-1; J gene: TRBJ2-7; D gene: TRBD1; CDR3 DNA: TGCGCCAGCAGCTTCAAGACAGGGGGCTTGGGCGAGCAGTACTTC; CDR3 protein: CASSFKTGGLGEQYF
clone size: NA; V gene: TRBV4-1; J gene: TRBJ2-7; D gene: NA; CDR3 DNA: TGCGCCAGCAGCCAAGATTTATTCGTCAGGGGGGTCTACCTATACGAGCAGTACTTC; CDR3 protein: CASSQDLFVRGVYLYEQYF
clone size: once; V gene: TRBV7-3; J gene: TRBJ2-1; D gene: NA; CDR3 DNA: TGTGCCAGCAGCTTAGGAGGACTCTTTAATGAGCAGTTCTTC; CDR3 protein: CASSLGGLFNEQFF
clone size: NA; V gene: TRBV7-9; J gene: TRBJ1-5; D gene: TRBD1; CDR3 DNA: TGTGCCAGCACCACAGGGGGCGGTCAGCCCCAGCATTTT; CDR3 protein: CASTTGGGQPQHF
clone size: NA; V gene: TRBV19; J gene: TRBJ2-6; D gene: NA; CDR3 DNA: TGTGCCAGTAGCGATCGGTGGGGCTCTGGGGCCAACGTCCTGACTTTC; CDR3 protein: CASSDRWGSGANVLTF
clone size: few; V gene: TRBV29-1; J gene: TRBJ2-7; D gene: TRBD2; CDR3 DNA: TGCAGCGTCGGGACTAGCGGCTACGAGCAGTACTTC; CDR3 protein: CSVGTSGYEQYF
clone size: once; V gene: TRBV28; J gene: TRBJ2-7; D gene: NA; CDR3 DNA: TGTGCCAGCAGCCGACACCTGGAGTTCGAGCAGTACTTC; CDR3 protein: CASSRHLEFEQYF
clone size: few; V gene: TRBV10-2; J gene: TRBJ2-7; D gene: TRBD1; CDR3 DNA: TGCGCCAGCAGGGTACAGGGGGACTCCTACGAGCAGTACTTC; CDR3 protein: CASRVQGDSYEQYF